The rows below give T cell receptor beta chains drawn from one sample of a study of identical twins. TCRdb used MiXCR to reprocess the 5' RACE reads, holding one entry per CDR3 protein. The sample contains 230,000 or so distinct CDR3 sequences, about 8% of which appear only once. These sequences were also reported in another study, on yellow fever vaccine responses in identical twins.

The source material was CD8+ T cells sorted from blood. The receptors were sampled from a woman aged 18-29 years in good health. Both conserved end residues are part of each CDR3. Each record gives: clone size, V gene, CDR3 protein. A clone size is listed for some rows: how often the clone was seen (once, few, many), or a class if it is expanded.

few TRBV6-2/TRBV6-3 CASSYGTVTDTQYF
NA TRBV7-9 CASSSTRGGRSGYEQYF
NA TRBV7-2 CASSFTSGLGDTQYF
few TRBV3-1 CASSQDGTAPNTGELFF
NA TRBV6-5 CASSYGGDSYEQYF
few TRBV4-1 CASSQLSPLTDTQYF
NA TRBV5-6 CASSYQTGSGYTF
NA TRBV2 CASSHKGGGDEKLFF
few TRBV28 CASIGARSGFGETQYF
many TRBV29-1 CSARMPSTSSYEQYF
few TRBV27 CASSSVASGTSGELFF
many TRBV27 CASSSILQYGYTF
many TRBV7-8 CASNLIGGDTEAFF
NA TRBV7-9 CASVPGLAGRDTQYF
few TRBV5-8 CASTPLFGLGNEQFF
many TRBV4-3 CASSQWGSSTGELFF
many TRBV12-3/TRBV12-4 CASSQGLVAGEETQYF
many TRBV3-1 CASSQVAGADNEQFF
NA TRBV6-5 CASSYFKGATDTQYF
NA TRBV12-3/TRBV12-4 CASSPAPGQGMWPQHF
many TRBV29-1 CSVVGSYEQYF
NA TRBV11-1 CASSLPSGGSSAGETQYF
many TRBV15 CATSKGQGNQPQHF
few TRBV28 CASSLRDNQETQYF